The clone carrying this T cell receptor (beta chain) was seen a few times. The assay was immunoSEQ multiplex PCR, and TCRdb's table has in-frame clones only and misses some. The table has 900,000 to 1,200,000 clones, about 80% seen once. These data originate in a study of shared clonotypes between healthy human individuals. The CDR3 runs 14 residues. With 1 base removed from V and 7 bases from J, the gap between germline ends came to 14 bases. Germline V gene data show CDR1 as SGHAT and CDR2 as FQNNGV. The origin of this receptor is a man between 18 and 29 years old in good health. Some clones in this sample may be carry-over from other donors' samples. This chain connects TRBV11-2 to TRBJ2-7, with unresolved D. The specimen sequenced was memory CD4+ T cells from PBMCs. Sample subset: CD45RA-negative fraction. CDR3 region: CASSLATLPGEQYF. The DNA for the CDR3 is TGTGCCAGCAGCTTAGCGACCCTACCTGGAGAGCAGTACTTC.